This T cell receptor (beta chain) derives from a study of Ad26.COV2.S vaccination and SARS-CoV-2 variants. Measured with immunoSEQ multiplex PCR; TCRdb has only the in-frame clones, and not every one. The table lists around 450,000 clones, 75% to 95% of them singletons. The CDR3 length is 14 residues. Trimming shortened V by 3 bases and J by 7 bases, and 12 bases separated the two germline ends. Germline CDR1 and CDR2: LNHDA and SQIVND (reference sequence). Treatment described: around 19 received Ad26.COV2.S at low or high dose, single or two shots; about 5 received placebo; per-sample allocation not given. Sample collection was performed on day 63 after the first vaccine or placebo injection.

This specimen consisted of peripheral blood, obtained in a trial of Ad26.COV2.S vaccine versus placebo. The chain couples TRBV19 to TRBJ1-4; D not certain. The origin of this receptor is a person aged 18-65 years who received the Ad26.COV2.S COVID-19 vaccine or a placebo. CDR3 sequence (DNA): TGTGCCAGTAGTATGGTGGGGTCAGGTGAAAAACTGTTTTTT. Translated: CASSMVGSGEKLFF.